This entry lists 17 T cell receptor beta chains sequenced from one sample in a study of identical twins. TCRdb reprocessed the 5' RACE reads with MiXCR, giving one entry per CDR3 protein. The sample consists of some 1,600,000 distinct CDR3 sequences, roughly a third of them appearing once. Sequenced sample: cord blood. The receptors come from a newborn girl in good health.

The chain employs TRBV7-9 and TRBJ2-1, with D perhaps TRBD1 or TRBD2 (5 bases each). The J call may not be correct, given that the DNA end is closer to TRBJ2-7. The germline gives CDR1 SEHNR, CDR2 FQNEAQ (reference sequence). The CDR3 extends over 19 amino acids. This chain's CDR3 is CASSLRINSGPLFHNEQYF. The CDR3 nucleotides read TGTGCCAGCAGCTTACGGATCAATTCGGGACCCCTATTCCACAATGAGCAGTACTTC.

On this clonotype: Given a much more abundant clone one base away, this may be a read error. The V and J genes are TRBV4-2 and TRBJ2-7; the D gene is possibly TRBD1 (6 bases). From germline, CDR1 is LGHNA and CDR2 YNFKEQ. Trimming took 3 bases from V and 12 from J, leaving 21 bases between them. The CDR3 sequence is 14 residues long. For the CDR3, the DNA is TGTGCCAGCAGCCAGGGACACCGGGAAAACATTCGGTACTTC. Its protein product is CASSQGHRENIRYF.

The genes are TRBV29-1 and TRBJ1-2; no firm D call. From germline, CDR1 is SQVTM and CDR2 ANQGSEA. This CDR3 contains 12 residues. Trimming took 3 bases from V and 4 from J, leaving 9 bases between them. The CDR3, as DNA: TGCAGCGTTGATGGAAGGCTCTATGGCTACACCTTC. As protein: CSVDGRLYGYTF.

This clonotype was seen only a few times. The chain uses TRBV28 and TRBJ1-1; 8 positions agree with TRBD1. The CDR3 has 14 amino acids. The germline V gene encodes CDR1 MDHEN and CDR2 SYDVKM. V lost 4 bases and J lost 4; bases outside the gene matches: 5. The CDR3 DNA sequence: TGTGCCAGCAGTTCGTACAGGGGGTCCACTGAAGCTTTCTTT. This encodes CASSSYRGSTEAFF.

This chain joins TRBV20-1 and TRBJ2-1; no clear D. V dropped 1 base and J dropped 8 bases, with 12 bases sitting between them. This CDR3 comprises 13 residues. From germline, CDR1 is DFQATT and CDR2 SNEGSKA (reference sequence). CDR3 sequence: CSARGLQFDEQFF. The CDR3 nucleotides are TGCAGTGCTAGAGGCCTCCAATTCGATGAGCAGTTCTTC.

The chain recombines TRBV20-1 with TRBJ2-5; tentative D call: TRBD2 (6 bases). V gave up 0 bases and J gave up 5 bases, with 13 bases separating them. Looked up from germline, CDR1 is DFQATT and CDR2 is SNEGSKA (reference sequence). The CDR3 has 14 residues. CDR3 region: CSARDEAGRETQYF. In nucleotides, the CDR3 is TGCAGTGCTAGAGATGAAGCAGGGAGGGAGACCCAGTACTTC.

The CDR3 region has the DNA TGCGCCAGCAGCCAAGTCCCCGTGAACACCGGGGAGCTGTTTTTT. This gives the protein CASSQVPVNTGELFF. This chain links TRBV4-1 with TRBJ2-2; unclear D gene. V gave up 1 base and J gave up 1 base, with 7 bases separating them. This CDR3 has 15 amino acids. Germline V gene data show CDR1 as MGHRA and CDR2 as YSYEKL.

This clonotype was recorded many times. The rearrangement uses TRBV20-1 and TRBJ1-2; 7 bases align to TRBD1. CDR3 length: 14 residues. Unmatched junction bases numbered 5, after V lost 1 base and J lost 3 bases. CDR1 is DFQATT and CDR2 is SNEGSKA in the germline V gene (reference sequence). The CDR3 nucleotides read TGCAGTGCTAGAGGCCCAGACAGGGACTATGGCTACACCTTC. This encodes CSARGPDRDYGYTF.

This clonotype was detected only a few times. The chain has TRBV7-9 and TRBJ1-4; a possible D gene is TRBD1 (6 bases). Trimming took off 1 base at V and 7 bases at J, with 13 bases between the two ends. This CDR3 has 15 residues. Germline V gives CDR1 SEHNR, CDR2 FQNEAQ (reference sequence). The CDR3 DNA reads TGTGCCAGCAGCTTAGAAGGACAGTTGGGTGAAAAACTGTTTTTT. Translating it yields CASSLEGQLGEKLFF.

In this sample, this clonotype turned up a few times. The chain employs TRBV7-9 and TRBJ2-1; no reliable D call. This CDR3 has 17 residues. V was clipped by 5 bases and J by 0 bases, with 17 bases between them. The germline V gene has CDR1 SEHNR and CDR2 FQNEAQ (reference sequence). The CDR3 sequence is CASSTPLSRSSYNEQFF. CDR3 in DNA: TGTGCCAGCAGCACACCTCTATCCAGGAGCTCCTACAATGAGCAGTTCTTC. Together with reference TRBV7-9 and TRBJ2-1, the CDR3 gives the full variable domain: DTGVSQNPRHKITKRGQNVTFRCDPISEHNRLYWYRQTLGQGPEFLTYFQNEAQLEKSRLLSDRFSAERPKGSFSTLEIQRTEQGDSAMYLCASSTPLSRSSYNEQFFGPGTRLTVL.

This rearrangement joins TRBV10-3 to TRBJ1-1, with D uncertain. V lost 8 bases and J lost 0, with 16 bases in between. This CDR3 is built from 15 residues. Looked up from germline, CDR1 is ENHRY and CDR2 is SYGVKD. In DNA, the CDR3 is TGTGCCATCCGGCCTGGGCAGCTAATGAACACTGAAGCTTTCTTT. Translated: CAIRPGQLMNTEAFF.

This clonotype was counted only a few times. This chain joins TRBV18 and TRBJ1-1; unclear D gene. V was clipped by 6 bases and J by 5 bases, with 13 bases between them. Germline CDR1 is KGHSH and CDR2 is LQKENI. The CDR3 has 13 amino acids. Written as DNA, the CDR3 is TGTGCCAGCTCCGGAGAGGCGGGAACTGAAGCTTTCTTT. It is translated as CASSGEAGTEAFF.

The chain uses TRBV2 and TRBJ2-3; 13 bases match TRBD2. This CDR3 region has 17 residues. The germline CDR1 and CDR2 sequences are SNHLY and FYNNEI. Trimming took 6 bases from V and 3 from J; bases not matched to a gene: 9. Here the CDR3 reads CASRGSGTSGATDTQYF. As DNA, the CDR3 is TGTGCCAGCAGGGGATCCGGGACTAGCGGGGCAACAGATACGCAGTATTTT.

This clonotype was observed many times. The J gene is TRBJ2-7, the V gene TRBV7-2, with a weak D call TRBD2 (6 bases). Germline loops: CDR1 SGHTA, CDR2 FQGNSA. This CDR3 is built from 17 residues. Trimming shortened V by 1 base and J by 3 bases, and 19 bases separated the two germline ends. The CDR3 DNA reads TGTGCCAGCAGCTTAGTCCCGGGAGAAGTCAGAGGCTACGAGCAGTACTTC. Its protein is CASSLVPGEVRGYEQYF. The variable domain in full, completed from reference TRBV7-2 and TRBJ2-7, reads GAGVSQSPSNKVTEKGKDVELRCDPISGHTALYWYRQSLGQGLEFLIYFQGNSAPDKSGLPSDRFSAERTGGSVSTLTIQRTQQEDSAVYLCASSLVPGEVRGYEQYFGPGTRLTVT.

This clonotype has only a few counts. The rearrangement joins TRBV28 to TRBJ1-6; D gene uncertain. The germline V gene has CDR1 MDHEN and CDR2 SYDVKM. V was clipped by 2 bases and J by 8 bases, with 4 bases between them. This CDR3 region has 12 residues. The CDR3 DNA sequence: TGTGCCAGCAGTTTAAACGATTCACCCCTCCACTTT. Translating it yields CASSLNDSPLHF.

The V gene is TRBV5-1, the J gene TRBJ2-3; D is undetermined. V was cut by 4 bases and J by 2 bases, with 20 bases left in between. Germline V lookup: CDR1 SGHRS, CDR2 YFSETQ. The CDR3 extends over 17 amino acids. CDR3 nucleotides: TGCGCCAGCAGCGCAGGCAGAATAACGACTTTCACAGATACGCAGTATTTT. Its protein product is CASSAGRITTFTDTQYF.

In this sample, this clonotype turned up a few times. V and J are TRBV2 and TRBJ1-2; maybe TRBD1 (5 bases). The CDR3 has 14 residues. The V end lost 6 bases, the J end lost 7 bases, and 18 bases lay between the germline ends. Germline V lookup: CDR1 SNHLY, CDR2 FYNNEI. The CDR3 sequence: CASRAQGRHGGYTF. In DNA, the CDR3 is TGTGCCAGCAGGGCCCAGGGACGCCACGGTGGCTACACCTTC.